Below are 16 T cell receptor beta chains sequenced from a single sample in a study of cytomegalovirus exposure and HLA in healthy donors. 13 Jbeta primers and 60 Vbeta primers were used for the PCR. Here immunoSEQ multiplex PCR was the method, and the copy in TCRdb shows in-frame clones only, minus some. The data contain tens of thousands of clones, more than 80% of them singletons. Sample: PBMCs. The receptors originated from a woman aged 40 to 50 in good health and CMV-seropositive.

This chain uses TRBV28 with TRBJ1-4, with D possibly TRBD1 on 5 matching bases. The CDR3 spans 13 residues. Per germline, CDR1 MDHEN and CDR2 SYDVKM. V was pared by 8 bases and J by 3 bases, with 10 bases between. The CDR3 is CASGGGANEKLFF. In DNA, the CDR3 is TGTGCCAGCGGTGGGGGGGCTAATGAAAAACTGTTTTTT. Looking up the rest from reference TRBV28 and TRBJ1-4 gives the full variable domain: DVKVTQSSRYLVKRTGEKVFLECVQDMDHENMFWYRQDPGLGLRLIYFSYDVKMKEKGDIPEGYSVSREKKERFSLILESASTNQTSMYLCASGGGANEKLFFGSGTQLSVL.

This clone was detected a few times. The rearrangement joins TRBV19 to TRBJ1-2; the match to TRBD1 covers 7 bases. CDR3 length: 15 residues. Germline assignment: CDR1 LNHDA and CDR2 SQIVND (reference sequence). The J segment lost 5 bases and the V segment lost 6 bases, leaving 12 bases of the junction unmatched. CDR3 region: CASSHNPGTAYGYTF. The CDR3 nucleotides read TGTGCCAGTAGCCATAATCCCGGGACAGCATATGGCTACACCTTC.

This chain connects TRBV28 to TRBJ1-1, with TRBD1 identical over 9 bases. The germline V gene encodes CDR1 MDHEN and CDR2 SYDVKM. The CDR3 length is 14 residues. V lost 3 bases to trimming and J lost 5 bases; unmatched junction nucleotides: 4. The CDR3: CASSLGQGKTEAFF. In DNA, the CDR3 is TGTGCCAGCAGTTTGGGACAGGGAAAGACTGAAGCTTTCTTT.

This chain connects TRBV11-2 to TRBJ2-7; tentatively, D is TRBD1 (6 bases). The CDR3 sequence is 14 residues long. Per the germline V gene, CDR1 is SGHAT and CDR2 is FQNNGV. V was cut by 3 bases and J by 2 bases, with 11 bases left in between. The CDR3 sequence: CASSFRDITYEQYF. The CDR3 nucleotides are TGTGCCAGCAGCTTCCGGGACATCACCTACGAGCAGTACTTC.

This clone appeared a single time. The rearrangement links TRBV4-2 to TRBJ2-5; 7 nucleotides agree with TRBD2. V lost 0 bases, J lost 4 bases, and 5 bases stayed unmatched. Germline V gene data show CDR1 as LGHNA and CDR2 as YNFKEQ. CDR3 size: 15 residues. The CDR3 region is CASSQDRTGGETQYF. CDR3 DNA: TGTGCCAGCAGCCAAGATCGGACGGGGGGAGAGACCCAGTACTTC.

The CDR3 here is CASNTGTGGRGNTEAFF. CDR3 DNA sequence: TGTGCCAGCAACACCGGGACAGGGGGCCGGGGGAACACTGAAGCTTTCTTT. This rearrangement joins TRBV5-4 to TRBJ1-1; 12 bases line up with TRBD1. CDR3 size: 17 residues. From germline, CDR1 is SGHNT and CDR2 YYREEE (reference sequence). V shed 6 bases and J 1 base; nucleotides not matched to a gene: 10.

This clone is a singleton in its sample. V gene TRBV28 combines with J gene TRBJ1-6; D gene unclear. Trimming removed 5 bases at V and 4 bases at J, with 15 bases between. Germline assignment: CDR1 MDHEN and CDR2 SYDVKM. The length of the CDR3 is 16 residues. The CDR3 nucleotides are TGTGCCAGCAGTACAGACAAAAGTCATTATAATTCACCCCTCCACTTT. Translating gives CASSTDKSHYNSPLHF.

The chain uses TRBV4-3 and TRBJ1-4; D remains unclear. V was clipped by 0 bases and J by 0 bases, with 14 bases between them. Germline V gene data show CDR1 as LGHNA and CDR2 as YSLEER. The length of the CDR3 is 18 residues. CDR3 nucleotides: TGCGCCAGCAGCCAAGATCGAGCGACCTTTGCAACTAATGAAAAACTGTTTTTT. Translated: CASSQDRATFATNEKLFF.

V usage is TRBV6-1 and J usage is TRBJ1-1; a weak D match, TRBD1 (5 bases). Germline CDR1 and CDR2: MNHNS and SASEGT. V was shortened by 4 bases and J by 0 bases, with 12 bases between the two germline ends. The CDR3 is 15 amino acids. The CDR3 reads CASSGQGPMNTEAFF. In DNA, the CDR3 is TGTGCCAGCAGTGGGCAGGGCCCCATGAACACTGAAGCTTTCTTT.

This clone has just a few counts. This chain links TRBV11-3 with TRBJ2-7; 11 bases match TRBD2. Germline CDR1 is SGHNT and CDR2 is YENEEA. The CDR3 consists of 15 residues. V lost 3 bases and J lost 2; bases outside the gene matches: 3. This CDR3 reads CASSFTSGGPYEQYF. In nucleotides, the CDR3 is TGTGCCAGCAGCTTTACTAGCGGGGGCCCCTACGAGCAGTACTTC.

The chain combines TRBV30 with TRBJ1-6; D may be TRBD1 (5 bases). Trimming cost V 2 bases and J 8 bases, with 10 bases left between them. CDR3 length equals 13 residues. Germline V gene sequence: CDR1 GTSNPN, CDR2 SVGIG (reference sequence). In DNA, the CDR3 is TGTGCCTGGAGTCAGGCCAGGGATTCACCCCTCCACTTT. It encodes CAWSQARDSPLHF.

This clone has just one count. The rearrangement uses TRBV7-9 and TRBJ2-3; 12 bases are a match to TRBD1. The CDR3 sequence is 17 residues long. Germline-derived CDR1 and CDR2 are SEHNR and FQNEAQ (reference sequence). The V gene end was trimmed by 4 bases and the J gene end by 0 bases; junction bases not matched to a gene: 5. DNA of the CDR3: TGTGCCAGCAGCTCGGGACAGGGGGCCCTCAGCACAGATACGCAGTATTTT. Translated: CASSSGQGALSTDTQYF.

The chain uses TRBV19 and TRBJ2-3; 7 bases match TRBD1. V shed 6 bases, J shed 9 bases, and the junction held 9 bases outside the gene matches. CDR1 LNHDA and CDR2 SQIVND come from the germline V gene (reference sequence). This CDR3 region has 13 residues. Here the CDR3 reads CASSQPSTGTQYF. The CDR3 DNA sequence: TGTGCCAGTAGCCAACCCTCGACAGGGACGCAGTATTTT.

The CDR3 DNA reads as TGCGCCAGCAGCGTCCGGGACAGGAGGATAGCCAAAAACATTCAGTACTTC. Its translation is CASSVRDRRIAKNIQYF. This chain links TRBV4-1 with TRBJ2-4; 8 nucleotides match TRBD1. Germline lookup yields CDR1 MGHRA and CDR2 YSYEKL. J gave up 0 bases and V 5 bases, and 9 bases lay outside the gene matches. The CDR3 loop spans 17 amino acids.

This clone appeared once. The chain carries TRBV6-5 and TRBJ2-3, with 9 bases fitting TRBD1. The V gene end was trimmed by 2 bases and the J gene end by 3 bases; junction bases not matched to a gene: 3. Germline values: CDR1 MNHEY, CDR2 SVGAGI. This CDR3 comprises 15 residues. CDR3 sequence: CASSYQQGATDTQYF. CDR3 bases: TGTGCCAGCAGTTACCAACAGGGGGCAACAGATACGCAGTATTTT.

The V gene is TRBV15, the J gene TRBJ2-3, with 9 bases that match TRBD1. In germline, CDR1 is LNHNV, CDR2 YYDKDF (reference sequence). The CDR3 is 16 amino acids. V shed 4 bases, J shed 6 bases, and the junction held 11 bases outside the gene matches. The CDR3 DNA reads as TGTGCCACCAGCACATCACGACAGGGGGGCGCGGATACGCAGTATTTT. The encoded protein is CATSTSRQGGADTQYF.